Listed below are T cell receptor beta chains from one sample, sequenced in a study of cytomegalovirus exposure and HLA in healthy donors. TCRdb keeps only in-frame clones here, not all; method: immunoSEQ multiplex PCR. In the table there are 65,000 to 85,000 clones, 85% to 95% of which are singletons. The sample taken for sequencing was PBMCs. These receptors were obtained from a woman younger than 35 in good health and CMV-seronegative. CDR3s leave out the opening cysteine and the closing phenylalanine or tryptophan. D genes are given only for firm matches. Clone size is given for some rows only: seen once, a few or many times, or a class if the clone is expanded.

j_call,d_call,v_call,clone_size,cdr3_aa
TRBJ2-2,.,TRBV11-2,.,ATFRGSFVAGELF
TRBJ2-1,TRBD2,TRBV15,.,ATSRDQLAEQF
TRBJ1-2,.,TRBV6-5,once,ASSPGYRGGGYT
TRBJ2-1,.,TRBV15,.,ATSRDGDSSYNEQF
TRBJ2-3,TRBD2,TRBV4-3,.,ASSQDGAGGTDTQY
TRBJ2-4,.,TRBV4-1,.,ASSERPDSQNIQY
TRBJ2-1,.,TRBV19,.,ASALGGVKF
TRBJ2-3,.,TRBV29-1,.,SVAQGISTDTQY
TRBJ2-1,TRBD2,TRBV2,.,ASTLAGVSEQF
TRBJ2-1,TRBD2,TRBV27,.,ASTPPGLAGVDEQF
TRBJ1-3,.,TRBV18,.,ASSPLPPGTGRDTIY
TRBJ2-3,.,TRBV5-4,.,ASSDLSGADEY
TRBJ1-3,.,TRBV28,few,ASRAETNSGNTIY
TRBJ1-3,.,TRBV7-2,.,ASSWWWLSSGNTIY
TRBJ1-1,TRBD1,TRBV14,.,ASSHRGYNTEAF
TRBJ1-5,.,TRBV7-8,.,ASSQGWGGNQPQH
TRBJ2-7,.,TRBV15,.,ATSSGISYEQY
TRBJ1-4,.,TRBV4-1,once,ASSQDYRAGTNEKLF
TRBJ2-2,.,TRBV2,.,ASSETGRNTGELF
TRBJ2-1,TRBD2,TRBV5-1,.,ASSLRLAAYNEQF
TRBJ1-2,.,TRBV7-2,.,ASSLAIRNYGYT
TRBJ1-1,.,TRBV30,.,AWAFGLPGLDEAF
TRBJ2-5,TRBD2,TRBV19,.,ASTSGRAGTQY
TRBJ2-1,TRBD1,TRBV11-2,.,ASSWPPGQAYNEQF
TRBJ2-1,TRBD2,TRBV6-5,.,ASSYRERGGNEQF
TRBJ2-1,TRBD2,TRBV5-1,.,ASSLDLDGGASVDEQF
TRBJ1-5,TRBD1,TRBV7-2,.,ASTDRVGQPQH
TRBJ1-4,TRBD1,TRBV5-1,.,ASSLSGTGFEKLF
TRBJ2-3,TRBD2,TRBV6-5,.,ASSYERGKDTQY
TRBJ1-3,.,TRBV6-5,once,ASSEASSGNTIY
TRBJ2-1,TRBD2,TRBV4-1,once,ASSLHGGSSYNEQF
TRBJ1-5,.,TRBV5-4,.,ASSLTSGGLSNQPQH
TRBJ2-2,.,TRBV7-2,.,ASSLVLAAGELF
TRBJ1-5,TRBD1,TRBV5-1,.,ASSFGTGKKPQH
TRBJ1-1,TRBD1,TRBV12-5,.,ASGLGTGERTEAF
TRBJ1-1,.,TRBV19,.,ASSASGGTEAF
TRBJ1-2,.,TRBV5-6,.,ASSPGHLNLYGYT
TRBJ2-7,TRBD2,TRBV11-3,.,ASSSGLAGDEQY
TRBJ1-5,.,TRBV15,.,ATSRDLQAGGAQH
TRBJ1-2,.,TRBV2,.,ASSEARTLGYGYT
TRBJ2-3,TRBD2,TRBV18,.,ASSLREGKDTQY
TRBJ2-7,TRBD2,TRBV9,.,ASSSRTGGEQY
TRBJ1-2,TRBD1,TRBV19,.,ASSLDRGEYGYT
TRBJ1-2,TRBD1,TRBV28,.,ASTIQGAQGYT
TRBJ2-2,TRBD2,TRBV7-2,.,ASSYSGSGTGELF
TRBJ2-5,TRBD1,TRBV5-4,.,ASSLAGRGETQY
TRBJ2-7,TRBD1,TRBV11-2,.,ASSRDRAYEQY
TRBJ1-2,.,TRBV5-1,.,ASSLVGAGDGYT
TRBJ2-7,TRBD2,TRBV28,.,ASSKGLAGAYEQY
TRBJ2-7,.,TRBV5-1,.,ASSLGQSPSYEQY
TRBJ2-2,.,TRBV5-1,.,ASRGAGGHGELF
TRBJ1-5,.,TRBV6-6,once,ASSSRKGSNQPQH
TRBJ2-3,.,TRBV5-4,.,ASSLTTSTDTQY
TRBJ1-1,.,TRBV4-3,once,ASSQHGGGNTEAF
TRBJ2-7,.,TRBV7-2,.,ASSWPGTPVYEQY
TRBJ1-1,.,TRBV20-1,.,SAQANTEAF
TRBJ2-6,TRBD1,TRBV7-8,.,ASSPGTGSSGANVLT
TRBJ2-2,.,TRBV29-1,.,SVEDPQGGTGELF
TRBJ2-2,TRBD2,TRBV2,once,ASTREFAGGGTGELF